Listed below are T cell receptor beta chains from one sample, sequenced in a study of blood T cell repertoires in COVID-19. Profiled with immunoSEQ multiplex PCR; TCRdb holds only in-frame clones, not every one. The table includes about 99,000 clones, 80% to 90% detected once. Specimen: peripheral blood. These TCRs come from a man between 60 and 70 years old with acute or convalescent COVID-19. CDR3s include the opening cysteine and the closing phenylalanine or tryptophan. D genes are given only for firm matches. The size field is filled for only some rows; it gives once, few, many or a size class.

size	V	D	J	DNA	CDR3
NA	TRBV11-2	NA	TRBJ2-3	TGTGCCAGCAGCTTAGATAGAATGATCACAGATACGCAGTATTTT	CASSLDRMITDTQYF
once	TRBV18	NA	TRBJ2-3	TGTGCCAGCTCACCCTCCACAGATACGCAGTATTTT	CASSPSTDTQYF
NA	TRBV28	NA	TRBJ1-4	TGTGCCAGCAGCCCCAGGGGATTGGCAACTAATGAAAAACTGTTTTTT	CASSPRGLATNEKLFF
few	TRBV7-9	NA	TRBJ2-7	TGTGCCAGCCCCTCCCCCTACGAGCAGTACTTC	CASPSPYEQYF
once	TRBV15	NA	TRBJ1-5	TGTGCCACCAGAATGGTCCTACCTGGGAGCCCCCAGCATTTT	CATRMVLPGSPQHF
NA	TRBV2	NA	TRBJ1-6	TGTGCCAGCAGGTTGACCGGAGGAAATTCACCCCTCCACTTT	CASRLTGGNSPLHF
few	TRBV18	TRBD1	TRBJ2-7	TGTGCCAGCTCATCAGGACAGGGGCCGGAGCAGTACTTC	CASSSGQGPEQYF
few	TRBV29-1	NA	TRBJ2-3	TGCAGCGTTGGAGTTCTCCTGGCAGATACGCAGTATTTT	CSVGVLLADTQYF
NA	TRBV5-1	NA	TRBJ1-4	TGCGCCAGCAGCTTGGCTCCCGACAGAACCAGAGAAAAACTGTTTTTT	CASSLAPDRTREKLFF
NA	TRBV4-2	NA	TRBJ1-5	TGTGCCAGCAGCCAAAGTCTGGCGGTCCATCAGCCCCAGCATTTT	CASSQSLAVHQPQHF
NA	TRBV14	NA	TRBJ2-5	TGTGCCAGCAGCCAACAGATACAAGAGACCCAGTACTTC	CASSQQIQETQYF
NA	TRBV7-9	NA	TRBJ1-5	TGTGCCAGCAGCACGCAGTATAGCAATCAGCCCCAGCATTTT	CASSTQYSNQPQHF
NA	TRBV6-4	TRBD1	TRBJ1-6	TGTGCCAGCAGTGACCAGGGACAGGGGAATTCACCCCTCCACTTT	CASSDQGQGNSPLHF
NA	TRBV7-9	TRBD1	TRBJ2-7	TGTGCCAGCAGCTTAGACGGACAGGGGGGGAGGAGCTCCTACGAGCAGTACTTC	CASSLDGQGGRSSYEQYF
few	TRBV18	NA	TRBJ1-1	TGTGCCAGCTCACCGATCGGGGGGGCGGCCACTGAAGCTTTCTTT	CASSPIGGAATEAFF
NA	TRBV21-1	NA	TRBJ2-3	TGTGCCAGCAGCAGGAGTAGCGGAGATACGCAGTATTTT	CASSRSSGDTQYF
NA	TRBV5-1	TRBD1	TRBJ1-3	TGCGCCAGCAGCCATTTCGGGACAGGCTCTGGAAACACCATATATTTT	CASSHFGTGSGNTIYF
NA	TRBV4-3	NA	TRBJ2-7	TGCGCCAGCAGCCAGCATATAGCTGGACACCGCTCCTACGAGCAGTACTTC	CASSQHIAGHRSYEQYF
NA	TRBV6-2/TRBV6-3	TRBD1	TRBJ1-5	TGTGCCAGCAGTTTCGGACAGGGGAGGGAGCCCCAGCATTTT	CASSFGQGREPQHF
few	TRBV11-3	NA	TRBJ2-6	TGTGCCAGCAGCACAATCGGGCGGGTCTCTGGGGCCAACGTCCTGACTTTC	CASSTIGRVSGANVLTF
NA	TRBV12-5	NA	TRBJ2-2	TGTGCTAGTGCCCCGAACTTTCCGGAGCTGTTTTTT	CASAPNFPELFF
NA	TRBV5-1	NA	TRBJ1-2	TGCGCCAGCAGCTTCCGGGGAGAAAACTATGGCTACACCTTC	CASSFRGENYGYTF
NA	TRBV5-4	TRBD1	TRBJ1-6	TGTGCCAGCAGCTTGGAGACAGGGATAGGACCCCTCCACTTT	CASSLETGIGPLHF
few	TRBV9	NA	TRBJ1-2	TGTGCCAGCAGCGCGGGTGGAGGGCGAAGCTATGGCTACACCTTC	CASSAGGGRSYGYTF
NA	TRBV18	NA	TRBJ1-4	TGTGCCAGCTCACCGGGAGAAAATGAAAAACTGTTTTTT	CASSPGENEKLFF
once	TRBV28	TRBD1	TRBJ1-2	TGTGCCAGCAGTTTCCAAGCCGGGACAGGACGGGCCGGCTACACCTTC	CASSFQAGTGRAGYTF
NA	TRBV5-1	NA	TRBJ1-2	TGCGCCAGCAGCTTAACTACAGGAAACTATGGCTACACCTTC	CASSLTTGNYGYTF
few	TRBV5-5	NA	TRBJ1-1	TGTGCCAGCAGCTTTACAGGTCCCGGGACTGAAGCTTTCTTT	CASSFTGPGTEAFF
NA	TRBV3-1/TRBV3-2	NA	TRBJ2-1	TGTGCCAGCAGCCGGGGCTCGGGCGGGAAGTACAATGAGCAGTTCTTC	CASSRGSGGKYNEQFF
NA	TRBV7-2	TRBD1	TRBJ1-2	TGTGCCAGCAGCCCTCCGGGACAGGGGGGTGGCTACACCTTC	CASSPPGQGGGYTF
NA	TRBV7-3	NA	TRBJ2-2	TGTGCCAGCAGCTCTCTATACACCGGGGAGCTGTTTTTT	CASSSLYTGELFF
NA	TRBV3-1/TRBV3-2	NA	TRBJ1-5	TGTGCCAGCAGCCAAGAACGGCAGCCCCAGCATTTT	CASSQERQPQHF
NA	TRBV7-8	NA	TRBJ2-1	TGTGCCAGCAGCCTCCCCGGGCGGGCGGGGTACAATGAGCAGTTCTTC	CASSLPGRAGYNEQFF
NA	TRBV5-4	TRBD1	TRBJ2-2	TGTGCCAGCAGCTTTAGCAGGGGGTTAAACACCGGGGAGCTGTTTTTT	CASSFSRGLNTGELFF
NA	TRBV20-1	NA	TRBJ1-2	TGCAGTGCTAGTCCCGTGGGGCAGGCCCAGACTAACTATGGCTACACCTTC	CSASPVGQAQTNYGYTF
NA	TRBV7-9	NA	TRBJ1-5	TGTGCCAGCAGCCCCAGGCAGGGTGCCACTCAGCCCCAGCATTTT	CASSPRQGATQPQHF
NA	TRBV7-9	NA	TRBJ1-1	TGTGCCAGCAGCTTTAACGTCCCGGGTGGCACTGAAGCTTTCTTT	CASSFNVPGGTEAFF